This T cell receptor (beta chain) was identified during a study of OX40 agonist ivuxolimab in advanced cancers. Study at large: The study reported partial responses in three patients: one hepatocellular carcinoma, two cutaneous melanoma.

Here immunoSEQ multiplex PCR was the method, and the copy in TCRdb shows in-frame clones only, minus some. The table has under 95,000 clones, roughly 90% seen once. Collection of blood occurred at baseline, at cycle 4 day 1, and at cycle 7 day 1. This CDR3 is 14 amino acids long. V shed 4 bases and J 5 bases; nucleotides not matched to a gene: 9. Per germline, CDR1 GTSNPN and CDR2 SVGIG (reference sequence). Comment on this clone: Its specificity is unknown.

Study-wide findings and caveats: At doses 0.1 to 3.0 mg/kg, CD4+ and CD8+ clones expanded.

This TCR was sampled from an adult with an advanced solid tumor such as melanoma, head and neck, liver or kidney cancer. This rearrangement joins TRBV30 to TRBJ2-3, with 7 bases lining up with TRBD2. The sequencing used CD4+ or CD8+ T cells sorted from blood, collected in a trial of the OX40 agonist ivuxolimab. CDR3 residues: CAWKRAGSRDTQYF. The CDR3 DNA reads as TGTGCCTGGAAAAGAGCGGGGTCCAGAGATACGCAGTATTTT.